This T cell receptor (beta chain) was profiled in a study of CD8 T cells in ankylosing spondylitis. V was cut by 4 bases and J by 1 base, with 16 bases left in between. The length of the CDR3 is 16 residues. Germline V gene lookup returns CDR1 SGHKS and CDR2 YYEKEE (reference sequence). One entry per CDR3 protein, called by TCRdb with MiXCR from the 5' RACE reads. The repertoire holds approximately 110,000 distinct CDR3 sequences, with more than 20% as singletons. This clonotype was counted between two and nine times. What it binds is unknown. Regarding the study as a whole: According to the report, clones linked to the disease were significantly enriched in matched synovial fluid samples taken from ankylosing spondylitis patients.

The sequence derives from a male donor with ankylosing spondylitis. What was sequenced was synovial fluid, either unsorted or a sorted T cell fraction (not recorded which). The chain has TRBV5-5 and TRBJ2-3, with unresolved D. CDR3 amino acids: CASSPLVGRGTDTQYF. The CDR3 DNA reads TGTGCCAGCAGCCCCTTGGTCGGACGTGGCACAGATACGCAGTATTTT.